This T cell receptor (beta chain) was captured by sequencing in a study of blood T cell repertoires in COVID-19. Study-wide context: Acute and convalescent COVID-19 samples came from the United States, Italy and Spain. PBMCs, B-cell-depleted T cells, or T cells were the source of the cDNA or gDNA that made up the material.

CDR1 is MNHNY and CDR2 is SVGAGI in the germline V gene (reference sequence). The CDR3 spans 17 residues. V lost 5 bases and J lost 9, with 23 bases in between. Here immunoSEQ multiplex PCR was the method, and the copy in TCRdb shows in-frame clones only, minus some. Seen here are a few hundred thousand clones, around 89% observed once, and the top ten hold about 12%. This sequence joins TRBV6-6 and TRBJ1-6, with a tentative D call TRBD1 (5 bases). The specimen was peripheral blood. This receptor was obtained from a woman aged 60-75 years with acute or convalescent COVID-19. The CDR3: CASSRQRGYLVGSPLHF. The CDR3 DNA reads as TGTGCCAGCAGTCGACAACGGGGGTATCTAGTCGGTTCACCCCTCCACTTT.